The next 17 T cell receptor beta chains were all read from a single sample in a study of blood T cell repertoires in COVID-19. Some clones are missing from TCRdb's copy, which holds only in-frame ones; the method was immunoSEQ multiplex PCR. The sample lists some 350,000 clones; 85% to 90% were seen once. The sequenced material came from PBMCs or T cells enriched from blood (not recorded which). These receptors all stem from a man aged 18 to 30 who had recovered from COVID-19.

This clone was seen once. The chain's CDR3 is CSVGGAPQETQYF. In DNA, the CDR3 is TGCAGCGTGGGGGGAGCCCCCCAAGAGACCCAGTACTTC. The chain has TRBV29-1 and TRBJ2-5; TRBD2 is a possible D gene (6 bases). The V gene lost 6 bases and the J gene lost 1 base, with 12 bases spanning the gap. The CDR3 is made up of 13 amino acids. Germline V gene sequence: CDR1 SQVTM, CDR2 ANQGSEA. Full variable domain (missing parts from reference TRBV29-1 and TRBJ2-5): SAVISQKPSRDICQRGTSLTIQCQVDSQVTMMFWYRQQPGQSLTLIATANQGSEATYESGFVIDKFPISRPNLTFSTLTVSNMSPEDSSIYLCSVGGAPQETQYFGPGTRLLVL.

The CDR3 nucleotides read TGTGCCAGCAGTTACTCTATGACTAGCGGGGGGAATGAGCAGTTCTTC. It translates to CASSYSMTSGGNEQFF. The V call is TRBV6-2 or TRBV6-3, the J call TRBJ2-1; 13 bases line up with TRBD2. This CDR3 has 16 amino acids. With V trimmed by 0 bases and J by 7 bases, 3 bases remained unmatched. Germline values: CDR1 MNHEY, CDR2 SVGEGT.

V and J are TRBV7-9 and TRBJ2-4; 8 nucleotides line up with TRBD2. The CDR3 is 18 residues long. Germline CDR1 is SEHNR and CDR2 is FQNEAQ (reference sequence). V lost 2 bases to trimming and J lost 2 bases; unmatched junction nucleotides: 11. CDR3 nucleotide sequence: TGTGCCAGCAGCTTAAGTCCCATCGGGAGGGCCTCCAAAAACATTCAGTACTTC. It codes for CASSLSPIGRASKNIQYF.

V usage is TRBV6-1 and J usage is TRBJ1-5, with TRBD1 matching over 8 bases. Trimming cost V 3 bases and J 2 bases; bases outside gene matches: 6. Germline-derived CDR1 and CDR2 are MNHNS and SASEGT. The CDR3 is made up of 16 amino acids. The DNA for the CDR3 is TGTGCCAGCAGTGATATACCGACAGGGGGCAATCAGCCCCAGCATTTT. The encoded protein is CASSDIPTGGNQPQHF.

The rearrangement links TRBV25-1 to TRBJ2-5; no clear D. CDR1 and CDR2 from the germline V gene are MGHDK and SYGVNS. CDR3 length: 11 amino acids. Trimming stripped 4 bases from V and 6 bases from J, with 6 bases between. In nucleotides, the CDR3 is TGTGCCAGCAGTGGGCTCAAGACCCAGTACTTC. Encoded protein: CASSGLKTQYF.

The rearrangement joins TRBV11-2 to TRBJ1-3, with TRBD1 as a possible D gene (5 bases). Germline V gene sequence: CDR1 SGHAT, CDR2 FQNNGV. The CDR3 has 13 amino acids. V was clipped by 5 bases and J by 2 bases, with 7 bases between them. This chain's CDR3 is CASSRTTGNTIYF. CDR3 bases: TGTGCCAGCAGCCGGACAACTGGAAACACCATATATTTT.

The V gene is TRBV3-1 (or the pseudogene TRBV3-2), the J gene TRBJ2-6; D is perhaps TRBD2 (5 bases). Trimming shortened V by 1 base and J by 4 bases, and 8 bases separated the two germline ends. Looked up from germline, CDR1 is LGHDT and CDR2 is YNNKEL (reference sequence). The CDR3 covers 15 residues. The CDR3 DNA follows: TGTGCCAGCAGCCAAGCGGGAACCGGGGCCAACGTCCTGACTTTC. Protein sequence: CASSQAGTGANVLTF.

The rearrangement joins TRBV6-2 or TRBV6-3 to TRBJ1-1; 7 bases match TRBD1. Per the germline V gene, CDR1 is MNHEY and CDR2 is SVGEGT. J gave up 2 bases and V 4 bases, and 10 bases lay outside the gene matches. The CDR3 has 16 residues. CDR3 sequence (DNA): TGTGCCAGCAGTTGGCCCAGAGGACAGGTCAACACTGAAGCTTTCTTT. Translating it yields CASSWPRGQVNTEAFF.

This clone was counted once. V gene TRBV5-1 combines with J gene TRBJ2-7; a possible D gene is TRBD1 (5 bases). V lost 0 bases to trimming and J lost 3 bases, with 10 bases between them. The CDR3 is 14 residues long. In germline, CDR1 is SGHRS, CDR2 YFSETQ. CDR3 DNA sequence: TGCGCCAGCAGCTTGGAAGGGGTGGACTACGAGCAGTACTTC. Amino acid sequence: CASSLEGVDYEQYF.

The rearrangement uses TRBV19 and TRBJ1-6; D gene ambiguous. This CDR3 has 13 residues. Germline V gene data show CDR1 as LNHDA and CDR2 as SQIVND (reference sequence). V was clipped by 5 bases and J by 7 bases, with 9 bases between them. In DNA, the CDR3 is TGTGCCAGTAGTTTCTCGGGGAATTCACCCCTCCACTTT. Its protein is CASSFSGNSPLHF.

V and J are TRBV6-5 and TRBJ1-1; tentative D call: TRBD1 (6 bases). CDR3 size: 15 residues. The V gene's germline CDR1 is MNHEY and CDR2 SVGAGI. Trimming left V 7 bases short and J 2 bases short, with 17 bases between. The chain's CDR3 is CASTRSRTVNTEAFF. The CDR3 DNA sequence: TGTGCCAGCACCCGTAGTCGGACAGTCAACACTGAAGCTTTCTTT.

The J gene is TRBJ1-3, the V gene TRBV4-1; 7 nucleotides align to TRBD1. J lost 4 bases, V lost 4 bases, and 4 bases had no gene match. Germline lookup yields CDR1 MGHRA and CDR2 YSYEKL. This CDR3 is 14 amino acids long. CDR3 region: CASSPGTVGNTIYF. The CDR3 nucleotides are TGCGCCAGCAGCCCCGGGACAGTAGGAAACACCATATATTTT.

The chain uses TRBV4-2 and TRBJ1-3; unclear D gene. The V end was cut by 0 bases, the J end by 0 bases, with 9 bases between. This CDR3 has 16 amino acids. The V gene's germline CDR1 is LGHNA and CDR2 YNFKEQ. The CDR3 reads CASSQDVGSSGNTIYF. The CDR3 DNA is TGTGCCAGCAGCCAAGATGTGGGGAGCTCTGGAAACACCATATATTTT.

The chain employs TRBV3-1 (or the pseudogene TRBV3-2) and TRBJ2-3, with TRBD1 matching 7 bases. The CDR3 loop spans 15 amino acids. Germline V lookup: CDR1 LGHDT, CDR2 YNNKEL (reference sequence). Germline trimming cut 1 base from V and 4 bases from J; bases unmatched to any gene: 5. The CDR3 coding sequence is TGTGCCAGCAGCCAAGCTGGGCAGGGGGCAGATACGCAGTATTTT. Translating gives CASSQAGQGADTQYF.

V is TRBV5-6 and J is TRBJ2-7, with D possibly TRBD1 on 6 matching bases. Germline V gene lookup returns CDR1 SGHDT and CDR2 YYEEEE. Trimming removed 4 bases at V and 2 bases at J, with 16 bases between. The CDR3 is made up of 15 amino acids. The CDR3 DNA reads as TGTGCCAGCAGCCAAGACACGGACAGAGCCTACGAGCAGTACTTC. Its translation is CASSQDTDRAYEQYF.

J is TRBJ1-4 and V is TRBV30; weak D call: TRBD1 (6 bases). Deletions cut 4 bases from V and 5 bases from J, with 14 bases between. The germline V gene has CDR1 GTSNPN and CDR2 SVGIG (reference sequence). The CDR3 consists of 14 residues. The DNA of the CDR3 is TGTGCCTGGACCAGGGGCAGCCGAAATGAAAAACTGTTTTTT. Amino acid sequence: CAWTRGSRNEKLFF.

V gene TRBV18 combines with J gene TRBJ1-1, with D unclear. V lost 3 bases, J lost 6 bases, and 17 bases lay in between. CDR1 is KGHSH and CDR2 is LQKENI in the germline V gene. This CDR3 comprises 15 residues. The CDR3 is CASSPVGSAASEAFF. The CDR3 nucleotides are TGTGCCAGCTCACCTGTCGGGTCTGCGGCCTCTGAAGCTTTCTTT.